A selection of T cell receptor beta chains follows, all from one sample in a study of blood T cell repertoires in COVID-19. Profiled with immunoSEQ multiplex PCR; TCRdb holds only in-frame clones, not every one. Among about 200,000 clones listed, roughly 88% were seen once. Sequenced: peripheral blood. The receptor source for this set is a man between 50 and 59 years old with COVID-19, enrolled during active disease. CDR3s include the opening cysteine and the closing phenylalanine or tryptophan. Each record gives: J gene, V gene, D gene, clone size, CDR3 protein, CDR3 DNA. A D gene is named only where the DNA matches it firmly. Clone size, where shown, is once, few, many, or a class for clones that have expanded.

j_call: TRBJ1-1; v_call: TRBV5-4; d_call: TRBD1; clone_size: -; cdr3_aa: CASSPDRVTEAFF; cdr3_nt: TGTGCCAGCAGCCCGGACAGGGTCACTGAAGCTTTCTTT
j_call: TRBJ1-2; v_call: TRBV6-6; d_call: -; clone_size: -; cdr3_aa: CASVANYGYTF; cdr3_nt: TGTGCCAGCGTAGCTAACTATGGCTACACCTTC
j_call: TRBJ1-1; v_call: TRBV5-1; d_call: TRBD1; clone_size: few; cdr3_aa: CASSLDRLNTEAFF; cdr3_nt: TGCGCCAGCAGCCTGGACAGGCTGAACACTGAAGCTTTCTTT
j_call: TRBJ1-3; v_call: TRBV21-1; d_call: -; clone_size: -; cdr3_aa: CASSNPRTLSGNTIYF; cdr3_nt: TGTGCCAGCAGCAACCCCCGGACTCTCTCTGGAAACACCATATATTTT
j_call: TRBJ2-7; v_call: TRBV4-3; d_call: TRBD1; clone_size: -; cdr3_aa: CASSPGQGRSYEQYF; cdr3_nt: TGCGCCAGCAGCCCGGGACAGGGGCGCTCCTACGAGCAGTACTTC
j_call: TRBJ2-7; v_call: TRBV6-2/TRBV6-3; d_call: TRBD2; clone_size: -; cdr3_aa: CASSATTGTSQPYEQYF; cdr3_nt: TGTGCCAGCAGTGCCACGACCGGGACTAGTCAACCCTACGAGCAGTACTTC
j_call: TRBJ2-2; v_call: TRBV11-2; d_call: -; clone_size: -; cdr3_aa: CASSQTSGRELFF; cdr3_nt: TGTGCCAGCAGCCAAACGTCAGGGAGGGAGCTGTTTTTT
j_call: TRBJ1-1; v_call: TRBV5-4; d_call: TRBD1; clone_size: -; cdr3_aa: CASSVQTGQNTEAFF; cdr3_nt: TGTGCCAGCAGCGTACAGACAGGGCAGAACACTGAAGCTTTCTTT
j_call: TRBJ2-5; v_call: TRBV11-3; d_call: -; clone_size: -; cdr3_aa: CASSLPGETQYF; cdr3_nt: TGTGCCAGCAGCCTACCAGGGGAGACCCAGTACTTC
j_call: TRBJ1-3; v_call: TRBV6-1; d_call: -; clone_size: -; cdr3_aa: CASSDGVGNTIYF; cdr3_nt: TGTGCCAGCAGTGACGGGGTTGGAAACACCATATATTTT
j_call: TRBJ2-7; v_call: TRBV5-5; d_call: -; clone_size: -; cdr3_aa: CASSLELLTASYF; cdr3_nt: TGTGCCAGCAGCTTGGAATTGCTGACAGCGAGTTACTTC
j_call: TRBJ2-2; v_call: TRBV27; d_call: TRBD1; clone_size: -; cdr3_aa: CASRGQGRSTGELFF; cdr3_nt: TGTGCCAGCAGGGGACAGGGGCGAAGCACCGGGGAGCTGTTTTTT
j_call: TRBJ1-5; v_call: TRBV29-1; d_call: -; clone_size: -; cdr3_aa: CSAGGGNQPQHF; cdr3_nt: TGCAGCGCCGGTGGGGGGAATCAGCCCCAGCATTTT
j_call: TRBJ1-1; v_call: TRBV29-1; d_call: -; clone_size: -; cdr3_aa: CSVDQNTEAFF; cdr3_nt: TGCAGCGTTGACCAAAACACTGAAGCTTTCTTT
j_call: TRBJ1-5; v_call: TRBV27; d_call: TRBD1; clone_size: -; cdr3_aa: CASSFGGTVQPQHF; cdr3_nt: TGTGCCAGCAGTTTTGGGGGGACAGTTCAGCCCCAGCATTTT
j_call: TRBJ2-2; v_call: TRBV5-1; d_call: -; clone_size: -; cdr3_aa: CASSTSGPNTGELFF; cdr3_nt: TGCGCCAGCAGCACAAGCGGGCCGAACACCGGGGAGCTGTTTTTT
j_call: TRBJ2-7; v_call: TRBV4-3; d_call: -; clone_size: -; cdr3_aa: CASSQDPRGVSYEQYF; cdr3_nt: TGCGCCAGCAGCCAAGATCCCCGGGGAGTCTCCTACGAGCAGTACTTC